Listed below are T cell receptor beta chains from one sample, sequenced in a study of blood T cell repertoires in COVID-19. Generated by immunoSEQ multiplex PCR, the TCRdb table keeps only in-frame clones and is missing some. Of 130,000 to 150,000 clones in the sample, about 85% were seen once. Sequenced: peripheral blood. All receptors derive from a woman in her 40s with active or convalescent COVID-19. Both conserved end residues are part of each CDR3. The order of the fields is V gene, D gene, clone size, J gene, CDR3 protein, CDR3 DNA. A D gene is named only where the DNA matches it firmly. Rows may omit the clone size; those that give it use once, few, many or a size class.

TRBV19	NA	NA	TRBJ1-1	CASMAGVLNTEAFF	TGTGCCAGTATGGCAGGGGTATTGAACACTGAAGCTTTCTTT
TRBV28	TRBD2	once	TRBJ2-2	CASSLWTSGTGELFF	TGTGCCAGCAGTTTATGGACTAGCGGGACCGGGGAGCTGTTTTTT
TRBV5-1	NA	NA	TRBJ2-5	CASSLGTAKETQYF	TGCGCCAGCAGCTTGGGGACAGCAAAAGAGACCCAGTACTTC
TRBV9	TRBD1	NA	TRBJ1-1	CASSFRDRDRTEAFF	TGTGCCAGCAGCTTCCGGGACAGGGACCGCACTGAAGCTTTCTTT
TRBV7-2	NA	NA	TRBJ1-3	CASSPDRRTGNTIYF	TGTGCCAGCAGCCCCGACAGACGGACTGGAAACACCATATATTTT
TRBV21-1	NA	NA	TRBJ1-1	CASSKVTGTGMNTEAFF	TGTGCCAGCAGCAAAGTTACCGGGACAGGTATGAACACTGAAGCTTTCTTT
TRBV19	TRBD1	NA	TRBJ2-1	CASRGLRAPREQFF	TGTGCCAGCAGGGGGCTTCGGGCCCCTCGAGAGCAGTTCTTC
TRBV19	NA	NA	TRBJ2-3	CASSIVPADTQYF	TGTGCCAGTAGTATAGTTCCCGCAGATACGCAGTATTTT
TRBV7-2	TRBD2	few	TRBJ2-1	CASTVAGGVEQFF	TGTGCCAGTACCGTAGCGGGAGGGGTCGAGCAGTTCTTC
TRBV6-5	TRBD1	NA	TRBJ1-1	CASTQQGGKNTEAFF	TGTGCCAGCACCCAACAGGGGGGCAAGAACACTGAAGCTTTCTTT
TRBV18	TRBD1	NA	TRBJ1-1	CASSPVTGGANTEAFF	TGTGCCAGCTCACCAGTCACAGGGGGCGCGAACACTGAAGCTTTCTTT
TRBV10-1	NA	NA	TRBJ2-7	CASSESGAPAYEQYF	TGCGCCAGCAGTGAGTCGGGGGCCCCCGCCTACGAGCAGTACTTC
TRBV19	TRBD2	NA	TRBJ2-1	CASSRGFGLAGVHYEQFF	TGTGCCAGTAGTAGGGGCTTTGGGCTAGCGGGAGTTCATTATGAGCAGTTCTTC
TRBV7-9	TRBD2	NA	TRBJ2-3	CASSPLAGGPNTQYF	TGTGCCAGCAGCCCCCTAGCGGGGGGGCCGAATACGCAGTATTTT
TRBV3-1/TRBV3-2	NA	once	TRBJ2-1	CASSQEGLPFKQFF	TGTGCCAGCAGCCAAGAGGGCCTCCCTTTTAAGCAGTTCTTC
TRBV6-4	TRBD1	NA	TRBJ1-2	CASSGWGQGANYGYTF	TGTGCCAGCAGTGGGTGGGGACAGGGGGCGAACTATGGCTACACCTTC
TRBV27	NA	NA	TRBJ2-1	CASSSGSYNEQFF	TGTGCCAGCAGTTCCGGGAGTTACAATGAGCAGTTCTTC
TRBV4-1	TRBD2	NA	TRBJ2-3	CASSQAETSGTDTQYF	TGCGCCAGCAGCCAAGCCGAGACTAGCGGCACAGATACGCAGTATTTT
TRBV6-1	NA	NA	TRBJ1-5	CASSEEVGGSPGNQPQHF	TGTGCCAGCAGTGAAGAGGTGGGGGGTTCCCCTGGCAATCAGCCCCAGCATTTT
TRBV6-6	TRBD1	NA	TRBJ2-7	CASSRQGGENEQYF	TGTGCCAGCAGTCGACAGGGCGGTGAAAACGAGCAGTACTTC
TRBV3-1/TRBV3-2	NA	NA	TRBJ2-3	CASSPNTDTQYF	TGTGCCAGCAGCCCAAACACAGATACGCAGTATTTT
TRBV11-2	TRBD1	NA	TRBJ1-3	CASSLVDLTGATIYF	TGTGCCAGCAGCTTAGTTGACCTAACAGGGGCCACCATATATTTT
TRBV15	NA	NA	TRBJ1-3	CATSRRDTSSGNTIYF	TGTGCCACCAGCAGACGGGACACGAGCTCTGGAAACACCATATATTTT
TRBV30	NA	NA	TRBJ1-5	CAWSEYPVSNQPQHF	TGTGCCTGGAGCGAATACCCAGTTAGCAATCAGCCCCAGCATTTT
TRBV3-1/TRBV3-2	NA	NA	TRBJ1-2	CASSPVQGYGYTF	TGTGCCAGCAGCCCCGTGCAGGGTTATGGCTACACCTTC
TRBV27	NA	NA	TRBJ1-6	CASSLVARGSPLHF	TGTGCCAGCAGTTTGGTGGCCCGGGGTTCACCCCTCCACTTT
TRBV2	TRBD2	few	TRBJ2-7	CASNRAGSSYEQYF	TGTGCCAGCAATCGAGCGGGGTCCTCCTACGAGCAGTACTTC
TRBV5-4	TRBD1	NA	TRBJ2-7	CASSAPAGGTDEQYF	TGTGCCAGCAGCGCCCCGGCAGGGGGCACGGACGAGCAGTACTTC
TRBV5-5	NA	NA	TRBJ1-1	CASSFGVENTEAFF	TGTGCCAGCAGCTTCGGGGTTGAGAACACTGAAGCTTTCTTT
TRBV5-1	NA	few	TRBJ2-2	CASRGSGANTGELFF	TGCGCCAGCAGAGGTTCGGGGGCGAACACCGGGGAGCTGTTTTTT
TRBV7-2	TRBD1	once	TRBJ1-1	CASSLVARTGKEAFF	TGTGCCAGCAGCTTAGTAGCTCGGACAGGGAAGGAAGCTTTCTTT
TRBV30	TRBD1	once	TRBJ1-6	CAWSRGQRNSPLHF	TGTGCCTGGAGCAGGGGGCAGCGGAATTCACCCCTCCACTTT
TRBV19	NA	few	TRBJ1-1	CASTLDSSRRSAEAFF	TGTGCCAGTACCCTTGACAGTTCGCGACGAAGCGCTGAAGCTTTCTTT
TRBV18	TRBD2	NA	TRBJ2-3	CASSPLPPTSGGAWDTQYF	TGTGCCAGCTCACCACTCCCCCCGACTAGCGGGGGGGCGTGGGATACGCAGTATTTT
TRBV10-3	NA	NA	TRBJ1-5	CAARAGGALNQPQHF	TGTGCCGCCAGGGCCGGAGGGGCCCTCAATCAGCCCCAGCATTTT
TRBV6-5	TRBD2	NA	TRBJ2-7	CASSYSLWGGREAYF	TGTGCCAGCAGTTACTCCCTATGGGGCGGGAGGGAGGCATACTTC
TRBV6-4	TRBD2	NA	TRBJ2-3	CASSDGLAGSGADTQYF	TGTGCCAGCAGTGACGGGCTAGCGGGATCTGGGGCAGATACGCAGTATTTT
TRBV7-6	TRBD2	NA	TRBJ2-3	CASSPARTSGRDTQYF	TGTGCCAGCAGCCCGGCTAGGACTAGCGGGAGGGATACGCAGTATTTT
TRBV19	TRBD1	NA	TRBJ1-1	CASSIPGWDRETEAFF	TGTGCCAGTAGTATTCCCGGCTGGGACAGGGAGACTGAAGCTTTCTTT
TRBV29-1	NA	NA	TRBJ2-3	CSVEDIRDTGWSSSDTQYF	TGCAGCGTTGAAGATATAAGGGACACAGGATGGTCTTCATCAGATACGCAGTATTTT
TRBV9	TRBD2	NA	TRBJ2-3	CASSVGTSGVSDTQYF	TGTGCCAGCAGCGTCGGGACTAGCGGGGTATCAGATACGCAGTATTTT
TRBV15	NA	NA	TRBJ1-5	CATSRDRRPNQPQHF	TGTGCCACCAGCAGAGACCGCAGGCCCAATCAGCCCCAGCATTTT
TRBV28	TRBD1	NA	TRBJ1-5	CASSWTGSNQPQHF	TGTGCCAGCAGTTGGACAGGGAGCAATCAGCCCCAGCATTTT
TRBV7-9	NA	NA	TRBJ1-1	CASSLVQAHDTEAFF	TGTGCCAGCAGCTTAGTACAGGCGCATGACACTGAAGCTTTCTTT
TRBV10-2	TRBD2	NA	TRBJ2-7	CASSRRGLAGEGEQYF	TGCGCCAGCAGTAGGAGGGGACTAGCGGGAGAAGGTGAGCAGTACTTC
TRBV18	NA	NA	TRBJ1-4	CASSPVTNEKLFF	TGTGCCAGCTCACCCGTAACTAATGAAAAACTGTTTTTT
TRBV24-1	NA	NA	TRBJ1-2	CATSDRTGRRYGYTF	TGTGCCACCAGTGACCGTACAGGAAGACGATATGGCTACACCTTC
TRBV18	TRBD2	NA	TRBJ2-7	CASSPGLAPFEQYF	TGTGCCAGCTCACCGGGACTAGCCCCCTTCGAGCAGTACTTC